The 25 T cell receptor beta chains in this list originate from one sample, sequenced in a study of cytomegalovirus exposure and HLA in healthy donors. PCR involved 60 Vbeta and 13 Jbeta primers. Method: immunoSEQ multiplex PCR; TCRdb's copy keeps in-frame clones and lacks some. The sample comprises approximately 210,000 clones, 79% of which are singletons, and roughly 1.5% rests with the top ten. The sample taken for sequencing was PBMCs. All receptors come from a girl aged 10 to 17 in good health and CMV-seropositive.

This clone occurred once. V and J are TRBV6-5 and TRBJ2-7, with TRBD2 matching 7 bases. V was clipped by 6 bases and J by 0 bases; unmatched bases: 8. The CDR3 has 15 residues. Germline V lookup: CDR1 MNHEY, CDR2 SVGAGI. The CDR3: CASRWLGGRSYEQYF. CDR3 coding DNA: TGTGCCAGCAGGTGGCTGGGAGGGCGCTCCTACGAGCAGTACTTC.

The chain employs TRBV10-3 and TRBJ2-7; TRBD1 aligns across 8 bases. CDR3 length: 13 residues. V shed 4 bases, J shed 9 bases, and the junction held 8 bases outside the gene matches. Germline V gives CDR1 ENHRY, CDR2 SYGVKD. This CDR3 reads CAISGGTGVWQYF. CDR3 nucleotides: TGTGCCATCAGTGGGGGGACAGGAGTGTGGCAGTACTTC.

This chain links TRBV4-3 with TRBJ2-1; 11 bases agree with TRBD2. The CDR3 is made up of 17 amino acids. The germline CDR1 and CDR2 sequences are LGHNA and YSLEER. The trim removed 1 base at V and 7 bases at J, leaving 9 bases unmatched. CDR3 DNA sequence: TGCGCCAGCAGCCAAGGGATAGCGGGGGGGCCTTATAATGAGCAGTTCTTC. It yields the protein CASSQGIAGGPYNEQFF.

This sequence joins TRBV18 and TRBJ1-1; no clear D. This CDR3 has 14 amino acids. Germline V gene sequence: CDR1 KGHSH, CDR2 LQKENI. V lost 6 bases and J lost 1, with 12 bases in between. DNA of the CDR3: TGTGCCAGCTCCCCCGGACGGGAGAACACTGAAGCTTTCTTT. The encoded protein is CASSPGRENTEAFF.

The chain has TRBV6-6 and TRBJ2-7, with D unresolved. Germline loops: CDR1 MNHNY, CDR2 SVGAGI (reference sequence). V lost 8 bases, J lost 7 bases, and 12 bases lay in between. The CDR3 contains 11 residues. This CDR3 is CASRIDREQYF. CDR3 bases: TGTGCCAGCCGTATTGATCGGGAGCAGTACTTC.

With regard to this clone: The sample holds other DNA sequences that translate to the same CDR3. The V gene is TRBV7-9, the J gene TRBJ2-7; D is uncertain. CDR3 length: 11 residues. V was cut by 5 bases and J by 2 bases, with 4 bases left in between. In germline, CDR1 is SEHNR, CDR2 FQNEAQ (reference sequence). The CDR3: CASSLTYEQYF. In nucleotides, the CDR3 is TGTGCCAGCAGCCTAACCTACGAGCAGTACTTC.

In this sample, this clone turned up a few times. The genes are TRBV7-2 and TRBJ1-1; tentative D call: TRBD1 (6 bases). The CDR3 consists of 14 residues. Germline assignment: CDR1 SGHTA and CDR2 FQGNSA. V was shortened by 3 bases and J by 4 bases, with 12 bases between the two germline ends. The DNA for the CDR3 is TGTGCCAGCAGCTTTCAACAGGGTAGCACTGAAGCTTTCTTT. It specifies CASSFQQGSTEAFF.

V is TRBV29-1 and J is TRBJ1-1; D remains ambiguous. Trimming pared 5 bases from V and 2 bases from J, leaving 3 bases between. This CDR3 has 10 amino acids. The V gene's germline CDR1 is SQVTM and CDR2 ANQGSEA. DNA of the CDR3: TGCAGCGTTTATAACACTGAAGCTTTCTTT. Residues: CSVYNTEAFF. The full variable domain, completed using reference TRBV29-1 and TRBJ1-1, is SAVISQKPSRDICQRGTSLTIQCQVDSQVTMMFWYRQQPGQSLTLIATANQGSEATYESGFVIDKFPISRPNLTFSTLTVSNMSPEDSSIYLCSVYNTEAFFGQGTRLTVV.

The CDR3 region has the DNA TGTTATATTCTTGGAGGGGGGGCAAGGGATACGCAGTATTTT. Its protein product is CYILGGGARDTQYF. The chain has TRBV5-6 and TRBJ2-3; D is possibly TRBD2 (7 bases). The CDR3 runs to 14 residues. Germline CDR1 reads SGHDT; CDR2 reads YYEEEE.

The chain couples TRBV7-9 to TRBJ2-2; D may be TRBD2 (6 bases). V was shortened by 3 bases and J by 4 bases, with 9 bases between the two germline ends. The CDR3 is 14 amino acids. CDR1 is SEHNR and CDR2 is FQNEAQ in the germline V gene (reference sequence). The CDR3 reads CASSLAGGTGELFF. The CDR3 DNA reads TGTGCCAGCAGCTTGGCCGGGGGCACCGGGGAGCTGTTTTTT. Together with reference TRBV7-9 and TRBJ2-2, the CDR3 gives the full variable domain: DTGVSQNPRHKITKRGQNVTFRCDPISEHNRLYWYRQTLGQGPEFLTYFQNEAQLEKSRLLSDRFSAERPKGSFSTLEIQRTEQGDSAMYLCASSLAGGTGELFFGEGSRLTVL.

The chain links TRBV28 to TRBJ2-7, with 9 bases fitting TRBD2. J gave up 6 bases and V 7 bases, and 13 bases lay outside the gene matches. The CDR3 runs 15 residues. The V gene's germline CDR1 is MDHEN and CDR2 SYDVKM. CDR3 DNA: TGTGCCAGCACCCCTGGGGCGGGGGGGCCCCTCGAGCAGTACTTC. It yields the protein CASTPGAGGPLEQYF. The full variable domain, completed using reference TRBV28 and TRBJ2-7, is DVKVTQSSRYLVKRTGEKVFLECVQDMDHENMFWYRQDPGLGLRLIYFSYDVKMKEKGDIPEGYSVSREKKERFSLILESASTNQTSMYLCASTPGAGGPLEQYFGPGTRLTVT.

This sequence joins TRBV6-6 and TRBJ2-4, with 8 bases identical to TRBD1. The V and J ends lost 5 bases and 3 bases, in that order; junction bases with no gene match: 3. Germline loops: CDR1 MNHNY, CDR2 SVGAGI (reference sequence). The CDR3 extends over 14 amino acids. The DNA for the CDR3 is TGTGCCAGCAGTCCTGGACAGGGCAAAAACATTCAGTACTTC. Translated, it gives CASSPGQGKNIQYF.

The chain employs TRBV4-3 and TRBJ2-2, with TRBD2 as a possible D gene (5 bases). The germline CDR1 and CDR2 sequences are LGHNA and YSLEER. The CDR3 loop spans 13 amino acids. The V gene lost 2 bases and the J gene lost 6 bases, with 7 bases spanning the gap. The CDR3 DNA sequence: TGCGCCAGCAGCCAACTGGAGGCCGGGGAGCTGTTTTTT. Translation: CASSQLEAGELFF.

This sequence joins TRBV11-2 and TRBJ2-4; D is uncertain. The germline V gene has CDR1 SGHAT and CDR2 FQNNGV. The CDR3 consists of 14 residues. Trimming pared 1 base from V and 5 bases from J, leaving 9 bases between. Written as DNA, the CDR3 is TGTGCCAGCAGCTTAGGTTCGGTCGAAAACATTCAGTACTTC. It encodes CASSLGSVENIQYF.

V usage is TRBV7-9 and J usage is TRBJ2-1; D is ambiguous. CDR1 SEHNR and CDR2 FQNEAQ come from the germline V gene (reference sequence). V lost 1 base and J lost 9, with 13 bases in between. CDR3 length equals 14 residues. The CDR3 DNA sequence: TGTGCCAGCAGCTTAGTTCACCCCCCCGGTGAGCAGTTCTTC. Amino acids: CASSLVHPPGEQFF.

The gene calls are TRBV18 and TRBJ1-4, with 8 bases identical to TRBD1. There are 14 residues in the CDR3. After removal of 8 bases from V and 8 bases from J, the junction contained 10 bases not matched to a gene. The V gene's germline CDR1 is KGHSH and CDR2 LQKENI. CDR3 residues: CASTQTGEGEKLFF. In nucleotides, the CDR3 is TGTGCCAGCACCCAGACAGGGGAAGGAGAAAAACTGTTTTTT.

The V and J genes are TRBV29-1 and TRBJ2-1; D call uncertain. V dropped 4 bases and J dropped 8 bases, with 15 bases sitting between them. Germline CDR1 SQVTM, CDR2 ANQGSEA. CDR3 length equals 13 residues. CDR3 nucleotide sequence: TGCAGCGTTGGTGGTAGGCTGGCGGATGAGCAGTTCTTC. This translates into CSVGGRLADEQFF.

The chain recombines TRBV4-1 with TRBJ1-1; 7 bases match TRBD1. Trimming removed 5 bases from V and 2 bases from J; junction bases left unmatched: 11. The length of the CDR3 is 16 residues. Germline V gene lookup returns CDR1 MGHRA and CDR2 YSYEKL. The CDR3 DNA sequence: TGCGCCAGCAGCTTAAACAGGGGAGGTGGAAACACTGAAGCTTTCTTT. Protein product: CASSLNRGGGNTEAFF.

The chain uses TRBV9 and TRBJ1-4, with 7 bases identical to TRBD1. Germline loops: CDR1 SGDLS, CDR2 YYNGEE. The CDR3 extends over 13 amino acids. V lost 4 bases to trimming and J lost 8 bases; unmatched junction nucleotides: 5. The CDR3 bases are TGTGCCAGCAGCCCTACAGGGGAAGAAAAACTGTTTTTT. Its translation is CASSPTGEEKLFF.

This clone was seen just once. This chain uses TRBV14 with TRBJ1-2, with TRBD1 identical over 7 bases. The CDR3 length is 14 residues. V dropped 5 bases and J dropped 2; count of bases not matched to a gene: 5. The germline gives CDR1 SGHDN, CDR2 FVKESK. CDR3 DNA sequence: TGTGCCAGCAGCTTCGACAGGGCGAACTATGGCTACACCTTC. This sequence encodes CASSFDRANYGYTF.

This clone was recorded once. The chain carries TRBV5-1 and TRBJ2-7; 7 bases are shared with TRBD1. In germline, CDR1 is SGHRS, CDR2 YFSETQ. Trimming cost V 4 bases and J 2 bases; bases outside gene matches: 9. This CDR3 spans 15 amino acids. The CDR3 region is CASSHPGQTPYEQYF. In nucleotides, the CDR3 is TGCGCCAGCAGCCACCCGGGACAGACCCCCTACGAGCAGTACTTC.

The chain combines TRBV27 with TRBJ2-7; possible D gene TRBD2, 5 bases. The CDR3 runs 16 residues. CDR1 and CDR2 from the germline V gene are MNHEY and SMNVEV (reference sequence). V lost 4 bases and J 2 bases, leaving 18 bases between the germline ends. CDR3 residues: CASSSSGSRAPYEQYF. The CDR3 region has the DNA TGTGCCAGCAGTTCTTCCGGGTCGAGGGCCCCCTACGAGCAGTACTTC.

This clone has only one observation. This chain joins TRBV11-3 and TRBJ1-1; possibly TRBD1 for D (5 bases). CDR3 length: 15 residues. Deletions cut 4 bases from V and 1 base from J, with 13 bases between. The germline CDR1 and CDR2 sequences are SGHNT and YENEEA. CDR3 sequence (DNA): TGTGCCAGCAGCTCCCCAGGGCGCGGGAACACTGAAGCTTTCTTT. It yields the protein CASSSPGRGNTEAFF.

This clone was seen just once. The chain links TRBV5-4 to TRBJ1-2; 8 bases match TRBD1. J was trimmed by 8 bases and V by 1 base; bases with no gene match: 13. CDR1 is SGHNT and CDR2 is YYREEE in the germline V gene (reference sequence). The CDR3 consists of 16 residues. The CDR3 is CASSLRVTGQGRGYTF. CDR3 in DNA: TGTGCCAGCAGCTTGAGAGTCACTGGACAGGGTAGGGGCTACACCTTC. Combining the CDR3 with reference TRBV5-4 and TRBJ1-2 gives the whole variable domain ETGVTQSPTHLIKTRGQQVTLRCSSQSGHNTVSWYQQALGQGPQFIFQYYREEENGRGNFPPRFSGLQFPNYSSELNVNALELDDSALYLCASSLRVTGQGRGYTFGSGTRLTVV.

The gene calls are TRBV30 and TRBJ1-6; D is unresolved. V was trimmed by 5 bases and J by 9 bases, leaving 11 bases between them. CDR3 length: 12 amino acids. In germline, CDR1 is GTSNPN, CDR2 SVGIG (reference sequence). The CDR3 reads CAWGHIGSPLHF. The CDR3 region has the DNA TGTGCCTGGGGGCATATTGGTTCACCCCTCCACTTT.